One sample yielded the 14 T cell receptor beta chains listed below, sequenced in a study of tumor T cells in aggressive B-cell lymphoma (dated by TCRdb to about 2017). Library generation was performed with the immunoSEQ multiplex PCR assay. TCRdb provides this immuneACCESS table in a form limited to in-frame rearrangements. Some clones are lacking; in checked studies, under half of them reflect an unresolved V gene, and why the rest are absent is not known. This sample gives 3,000 to 4,500 clones in total; roughly 82% of them show up just once. The top ten clonotypes cover 45% to 55% of the sample. Sequenced: tumor tissue. These receptors came from an adult with diffuse large B cell lymphoma.

The chain links TRBV6-8 to TRBJ2-1; D perhaps matches TRBD1 (5 bases). CDR3 size: 13 residues. V was cut by 5 bases and J by 5 bases, with 10 bases left in between. Germline CDR1 and CDR2: MNHGY and SAAAGT. This CDR3 reads CASSTGRDNEQFF. The CDR3 coding sequence is TGTGCCAGCAGTACCGGCAGGGACAATGAGCAGTTCTTC.

The CDR3 coding sequence is TGCGCCAGCAGCTTGGGACAGGGGCAGCCCCAGCATTTT. It codes for CASSLGQGQPQHF. This chain joins TRBV5-1 and TRBJ1-5; TRBD1 agrees at 8 bases. The CDR3 covers 13 residues. Trimming at V came to 0 bases and at J to 7 bases, leaving 0 bases not matched to a gene. From germline, CDR1 is SGHRS and CDR2 YFSETQ. Based on the CDR3 plus reference TRBV5-1 and TRBJ1-5, the full variable domain is KAGVTQTPRYLIKTRGQQVTLSCSPISGHRSVSWYQQTPGQGLQFLFEYFSETQRNKGNFPGRFSGRQFSNSRSEMNVSTLELGDSALYLCASSLGQGQPQHFGDGTRLSIL.

V gene TRBV6-1 combines with J gene TRBJ1-1, with 7 bases identical to TRBD1. The CDR3 length is 15 residues. From germline, CDR1 is MNHNS and CDR2 SASEGT. Trimming cost V 2 bases and J 4 bases; bases outside gene matches: 7. In nucleotides, the CDR3 is TGTGCCAGCAGTGAAAGCCCCGACAGGGCCACTGAAGCTTTCTTT. Translation gives CASSESPDRATEAFF.

In this sample, this clone turned up a few times. The chain combines TRBV4-1 with TRBJ1-2, with 8 bases matching TRBD1. Trimming cost V 4 bases and J 5 bases; bases outside gene matches: 15. CDR1 and CDR2 from the germline V gene are MGHRA and YSYEKL. The CDR3 runs 17 residues. CDR3 loop: CASSPQGQGRRLYGYTF. The DNA of the CDR3 is TGCGCCAGCAGCCCGCAAGGACAGGGTCGAAGGCTTTATGGCTACACCTTC.

The chain links TRBV7-9 to TRBJ2-3; D perhaps matches TRBD1 (5 bases). Per the germline V gene, CDR1 is SEHNR and CDR2 is FQNEAQ (reference sequence). Trimming removed 3 bases at V and 6 bases at J, with 16 bases between. The CDR3 is 15 residues long. CDR3 sequence reads: CASSLRQGVLDTQYF. The CDR3 coding sequence is TGTGCCAGCAGCTTGCGGCAGGGCGTTCTGGATACGCAGTATTTT. The variable domain in full, with the rest retrieved from reference TRBV7-9 and TRBJ2-3, is DTGVSQNPRHKITKRGQNVTFRCDPISEHNRLYWYRQTLGQGPEFLTYFQNEAQLEKSRLLSDRFSAERPKGSFSTLEIQRTEQGDSAMYLCASSLRQGVLDTQYFGPGTRLTVL.

V and J are TRBV9 and TRBJ2-2; possibly TRBD1 for D (6 bases). The CDR3 covers 15 residues. Germline-derived CDR1 and CDR2 are SGDLS and YYNGEE. V lost 3 bases and J lost 7, with 16 bases in between. This chain's CDR3 is CASSGQGQRNGELFF. CDR3 sequence (DNA): TGTGCCAGCAGCGGCCAGGGACAACGGAACGGGGAGCTGTTTTTT.

CDR3 in DNA: TGTGCCAGCGCAACAGGGACCAAGGACACTGAAGCTTTCTTT. Its protein product is CASATGTKDTEAFF. V and J are TRBV9 and TRBJ1-1, with D tentatively TRBD1 (6 bases). CDR1 and CDR2 (germline): SGDLS, YYNGEE. This CDR3 contains 14 residues. Trimming took off 7 bases at V and 3 bases at J, with 16 bases between the two ends.

The J gene is TRBJ2-1, the V gene TRBV2; D is unclear. Germline lookup yields CDR1 SNHLY and CDR2 FYNNEI. The CDR3 extends over 14 amino acids. Trimming removed 6 bases from V and 1 base from J, with 10 bases in between. CDR3 nucleotides: TGTGCCAGCAGAAAAGAGACTTCCTACAATGAGCAGTTCTTC. Its protein product is CASRKETSYNEQFF.

This clone is a singleton in its sample. J is TRBJ2-6 and V is TRBV2; weak D call: TRBD2 (5 bases). Germline V gene sequence: CDR1 SNHLY, CDR2 FYNNEI. The CDR3 extends over 15 amino acids. Trimming took 8 bases from V and 0 from J, leaving 11 bases between them. In DNA, the CDR3 is TGTGCCAGCGGAATGGGGAGCTCTGGGGCCAACGTCCTGACTTTC. Translating it yields CASGMGSSGANVLTF. Using reference TRBV2 and TRBJ2-6 for the parts outside the CDR3, the full variable domain is EPEVTQTPSHQVTQMGQEVILRCVPISNHLYFYWYRQILGQKVEFLVSFYNNEISEKSEIFDDQFSVERPDGSNFTLKIRSTKLEDSAMYFCASGMGSSGANVLTFGAGSRLTVL.

The chain recombines TRBV12-5 with TRBJ2-1; 9 bases align to TRBD1. The CDR3 is 14 residues long. Trimming at V came to 1 base and at J to 7 bases, leaving 2 bases not matched to a gene. Germline values: CDR1 LGHNT, CDR2 FRNRAP. CDR3 sequence reads: CASGLGQGVNEQFF. The CDR3 DNA reads TGTGCTAGTGGTTTGGGACAGGGGGTGAATGAGCAGTTCTTC.

The CDR3 here is CASSTRFSEQYF. CDR3 nucleotides: TGTGCCAGTAGTACCCGATTTAGCGAGCAGTACTTC. The chain has TRBV19 and TRBJ2-7; no clear D gene. Trimming shortened V by 4 bases and J by 6 bases, and 10 bases separated the two germline ends. The CDR3 runs to 12 residues. Per the germline V gene, CDR1 is LNHDA and CDR2 is SQIVND (reference sequence).

The rearrangement joins TRBV27 to TRBJ1-5; maybe TRBD1 (6 bases). This CDR3 contains 15 residues. Germline V gene lookup returns CDR1 MNHEY and CDR2 SMNVEV (reference sequence). Trimming cost V 3 bases and J 7 bases, with 16 bases left between them. The chain's CDR3 is CASSFYRDGSQPQHF. The CDR3 DNA reads TGTGCCAGCAGTTTTTACAGGGACGGCAGCCAGCCCCAGCATTTT.

J is TRBJ1-4 and V is TRBV2; D call uncertain. The CDR3 sequence is 13 residues long. Trimming stripped 5 bases from V and 8 bases from J, with 12 bases between. The V gene's germline CDR1 is SNHLY and CDR2 FYNNEI. CDR3 DNA sequence: TGTGCCAGCAGTCCCGTTGGGAGAGAAAAACTGTTTTTT. Translating it yields CASSPVGREKLFF.

This clone has only a few counts. The chain employs TRBV5-1 and TRBJ2-1, with TRBD2 identical over 7 bases. V was clipped by 2 bases and J by 2 bases; unmatched bases: 10. This CDR3 is 17 amino acids long. Germline V lookup: CDR1 SGHRS, CDR2 YFSETQ. CDR3 residues: CASSFSGGAPPYNEQFF. Written as DNA, the CDR3 is TGCGCCAGCAGCTTTTCGGGAGGAGCCCCCCCCTACAATGAGCAGTTCTTC.